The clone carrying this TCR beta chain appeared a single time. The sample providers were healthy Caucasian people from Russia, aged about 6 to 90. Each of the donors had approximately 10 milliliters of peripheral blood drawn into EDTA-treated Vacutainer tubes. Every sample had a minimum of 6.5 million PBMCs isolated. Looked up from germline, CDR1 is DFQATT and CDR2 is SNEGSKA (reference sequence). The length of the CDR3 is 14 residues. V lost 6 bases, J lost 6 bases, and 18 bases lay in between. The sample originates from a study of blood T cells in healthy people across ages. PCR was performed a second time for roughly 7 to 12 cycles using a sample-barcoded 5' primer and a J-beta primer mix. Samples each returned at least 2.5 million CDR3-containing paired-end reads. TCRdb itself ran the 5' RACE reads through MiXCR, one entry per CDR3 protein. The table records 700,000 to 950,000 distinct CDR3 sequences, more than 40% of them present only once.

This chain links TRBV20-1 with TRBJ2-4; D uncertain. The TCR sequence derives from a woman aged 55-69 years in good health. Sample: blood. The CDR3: CSAQDTLALNIQYF. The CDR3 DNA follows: TGCAGTGCCCAAGACACGCTTGCTCTAAACATTCAGTACTTC.